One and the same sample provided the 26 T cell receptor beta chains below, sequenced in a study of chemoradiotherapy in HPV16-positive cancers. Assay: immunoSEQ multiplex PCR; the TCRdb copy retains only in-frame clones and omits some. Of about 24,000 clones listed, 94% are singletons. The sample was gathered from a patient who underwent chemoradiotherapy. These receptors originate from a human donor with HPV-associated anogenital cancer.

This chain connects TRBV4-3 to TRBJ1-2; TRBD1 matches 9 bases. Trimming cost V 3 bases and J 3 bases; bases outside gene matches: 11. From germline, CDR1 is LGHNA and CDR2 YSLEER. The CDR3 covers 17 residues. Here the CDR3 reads CASSQGQGAPLHYGYTF. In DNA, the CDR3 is TGCGCCAGCAGCCAGGGACAGGGCGCTCCACTGCACTATGGCTACACCTTC.

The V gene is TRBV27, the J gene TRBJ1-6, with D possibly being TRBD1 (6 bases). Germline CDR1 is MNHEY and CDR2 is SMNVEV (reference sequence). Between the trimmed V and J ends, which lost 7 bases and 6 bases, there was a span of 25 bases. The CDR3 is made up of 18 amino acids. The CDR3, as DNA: TGTGCCAGCACCCTCCGCGCCAGACAGGACAGCAGTAATTCACCCCTCCACTTT. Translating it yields CASTLRARQDSSNSPLHF.

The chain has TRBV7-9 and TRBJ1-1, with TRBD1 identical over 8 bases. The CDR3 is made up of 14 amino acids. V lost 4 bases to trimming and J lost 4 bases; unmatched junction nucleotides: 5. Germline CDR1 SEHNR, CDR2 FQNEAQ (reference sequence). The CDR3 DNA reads TGTGCCAGCAGCTCACAGGGGGGAAGCACTGAAGCTTTCTTT. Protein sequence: CASSSQGGSTEAFF.

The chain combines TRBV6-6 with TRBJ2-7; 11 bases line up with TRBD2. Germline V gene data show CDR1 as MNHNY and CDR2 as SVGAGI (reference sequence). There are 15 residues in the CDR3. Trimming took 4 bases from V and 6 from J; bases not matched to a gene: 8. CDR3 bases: TGTGCCAGCAGTTTCTCGACTAGCGGGGCATCCGAGCAGTACTTC. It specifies CASSFSTSGASEQYF.

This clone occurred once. This CDR3 is CASSHPRYSGANVLTF. CDR3 DNA: TGTGCCAGCAGCCACCCTAGGTATTCTGGGGCCAACGTCCTGACTTTC. The rearrangement uses TRBV5-6 and TRBJ2-6; D is unresolved. This CDR3 is 16 amino acids long. With 4 bases removed from V and 1 base from J, the gap between germline ends came to 12 bases. Per the germline V gene, CDR1 is SGHDT and CDR2 is YYEEEE.

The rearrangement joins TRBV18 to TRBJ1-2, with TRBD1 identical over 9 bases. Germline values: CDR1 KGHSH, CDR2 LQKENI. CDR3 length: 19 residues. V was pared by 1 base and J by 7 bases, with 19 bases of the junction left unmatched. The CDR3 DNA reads TGTGCCAGCTCACCACAATTCTTTGTGGGACAGGGTGGAGTGAGTGGCTACACCTTC. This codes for CASSPQFFVGQGGVSGYTF.

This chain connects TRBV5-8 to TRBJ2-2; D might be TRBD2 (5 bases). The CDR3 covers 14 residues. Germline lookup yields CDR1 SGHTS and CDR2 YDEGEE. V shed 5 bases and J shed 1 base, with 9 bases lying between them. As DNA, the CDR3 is TGTGCCAGCAGGTCCGGGATGAACACCGGGGAGCTGTTTTTT. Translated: CASRSGMNTGELFF.

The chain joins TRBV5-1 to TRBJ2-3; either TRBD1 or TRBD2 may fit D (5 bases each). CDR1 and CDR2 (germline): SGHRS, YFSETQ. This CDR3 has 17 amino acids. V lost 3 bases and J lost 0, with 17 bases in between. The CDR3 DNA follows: TGCGCCAGCAGCTGGTTCCGGGACGCTGGAAGCACAGATACGCAGTATTTT. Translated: CASSWFRDAGSTDTQYF.

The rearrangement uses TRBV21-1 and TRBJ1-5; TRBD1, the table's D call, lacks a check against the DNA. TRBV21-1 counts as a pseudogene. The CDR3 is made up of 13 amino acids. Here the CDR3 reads CASSSYRDGTQHF. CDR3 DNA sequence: TGTGCCAGCAGCTCATACAGGGATGGAACCCAGCATTTT.

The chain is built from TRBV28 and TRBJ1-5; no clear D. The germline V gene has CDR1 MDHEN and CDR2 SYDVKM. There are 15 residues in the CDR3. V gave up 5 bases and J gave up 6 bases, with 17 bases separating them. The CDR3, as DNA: TGTGCCAGCAGTCCCCCTCCGGGAAAAGGTCAGCCCCAGCATTTT. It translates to CASSPPPGKGQPQHF.

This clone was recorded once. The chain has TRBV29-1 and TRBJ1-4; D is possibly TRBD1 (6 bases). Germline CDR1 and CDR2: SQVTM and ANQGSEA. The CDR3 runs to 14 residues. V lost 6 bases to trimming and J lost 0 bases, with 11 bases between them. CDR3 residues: CSVQGGATNEKLFF. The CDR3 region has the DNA TGCAGCGTCCAAGGGGGAGCAACTAATGAAAAACTGTTTTTT.

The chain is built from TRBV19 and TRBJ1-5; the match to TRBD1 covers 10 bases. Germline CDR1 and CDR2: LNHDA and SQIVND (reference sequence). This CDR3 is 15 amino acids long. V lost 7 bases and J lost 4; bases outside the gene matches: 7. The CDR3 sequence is CASTEGQGENQPQHF. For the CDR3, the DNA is TGTGCCAGTACCGAAGGACAGGGGGAAAATCAGCCCCAGCATTTT.

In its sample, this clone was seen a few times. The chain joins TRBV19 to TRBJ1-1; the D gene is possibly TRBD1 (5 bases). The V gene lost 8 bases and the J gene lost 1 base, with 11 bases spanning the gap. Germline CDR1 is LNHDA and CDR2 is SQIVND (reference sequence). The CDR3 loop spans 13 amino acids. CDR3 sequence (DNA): TGTGCCAGTGCGGGGCGATCGAACACTGAAGCTTTCTTT. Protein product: CASAGRSNTEAFF. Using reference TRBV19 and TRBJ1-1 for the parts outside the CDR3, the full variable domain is DGGITQSPKYLFRKEGQNVTLSCEQNLNHDAMYWYRQDPGQGLRLIYYSQIVNDFQKGDIAEGYSVSREKKESFPLTVTSAQKNPTAFYLCASAGRSNTEAFFGQGTRLTVV.

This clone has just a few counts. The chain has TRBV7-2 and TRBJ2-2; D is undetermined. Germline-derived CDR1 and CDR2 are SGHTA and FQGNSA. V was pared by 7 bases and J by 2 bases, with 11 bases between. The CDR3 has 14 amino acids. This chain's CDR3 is CASTSGLNTGELFF. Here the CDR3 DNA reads TGTGCCAGCACCTCAGGATTAAACACCGGGGAGCTGTTTTTT.

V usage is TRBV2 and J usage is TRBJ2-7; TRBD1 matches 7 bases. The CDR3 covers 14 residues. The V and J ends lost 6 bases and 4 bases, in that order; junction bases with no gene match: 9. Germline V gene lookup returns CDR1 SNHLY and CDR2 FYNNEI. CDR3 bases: TGTGCCAGCAGGGGGACAGAAGCCTCGTACGAGCAGTACTTC. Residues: CASRGTEASYEQYF.

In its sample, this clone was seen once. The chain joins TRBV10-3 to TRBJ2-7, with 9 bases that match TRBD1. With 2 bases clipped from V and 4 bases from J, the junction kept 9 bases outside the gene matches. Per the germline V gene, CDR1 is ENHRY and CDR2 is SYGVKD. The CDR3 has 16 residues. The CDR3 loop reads CAISEGGQGTPYEQYF. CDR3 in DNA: TGTGCCATCAGTGAGGGGGGACAGGGTACCCCTTACGAGCAGTACTTC.

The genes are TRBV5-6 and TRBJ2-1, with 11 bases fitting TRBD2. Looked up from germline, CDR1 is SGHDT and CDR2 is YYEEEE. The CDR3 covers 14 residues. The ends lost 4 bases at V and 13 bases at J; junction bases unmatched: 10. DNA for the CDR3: TGTGCCAGCAGCCAGCCGGGACTAGCGGACAATCAGTTCTTC. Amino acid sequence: CASSQPGLADNQFF.

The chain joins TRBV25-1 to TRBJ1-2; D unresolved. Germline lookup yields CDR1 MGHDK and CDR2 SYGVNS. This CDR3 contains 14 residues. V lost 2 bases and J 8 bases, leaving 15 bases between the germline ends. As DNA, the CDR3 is TGTGCCAGCAGTGAACCTACGGCCCGGCTCGGCTACACCTTC. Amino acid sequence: CASSEPTARLGYTF.

The CDR3 spells CASSQTGVGVTEAFF. CDR3 coding DNA: TGCGCCAGCAGCCAGACAGGGGTGGGAGTCACTGAAGCTTTCTTT. This chain uses TRBV4-1 with TRBJ1-1, with 8 positions matching TRBD1. The CDR3 is 15 residues long. J gave up 4 bases and V 3 bases, and 7 bases lay outside the gene matches. CDR1 is MGHRA, CDR2 YSYEKL, per germline.

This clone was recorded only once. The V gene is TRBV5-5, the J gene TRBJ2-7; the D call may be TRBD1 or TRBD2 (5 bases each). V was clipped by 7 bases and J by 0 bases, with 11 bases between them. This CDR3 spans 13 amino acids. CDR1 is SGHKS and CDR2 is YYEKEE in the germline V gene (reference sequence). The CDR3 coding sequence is TGTGCCAGCGGGACGTCCAGCTCCTACGAGCAGTACTTC. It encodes CASGTSSSYEQYF.

CDR3 sequence reads: CASSFEQDPYEQYF. The CDR3 nucleotides are TGCGCCAGCAGCTTCGAACAGGATCCCTACGAGCAGTACTTC. The rearrangement joins TRBV5-1 to TRBJ2-7; D might be TRBD1 (5 bases). From germline, CDR1 is SGHRS and CDR2 YFSETQ. CDR3 length: 14 amino acids. The V gene lost 2 bases and the J gene lost 2 bases, with 11 bases spanning the gap.

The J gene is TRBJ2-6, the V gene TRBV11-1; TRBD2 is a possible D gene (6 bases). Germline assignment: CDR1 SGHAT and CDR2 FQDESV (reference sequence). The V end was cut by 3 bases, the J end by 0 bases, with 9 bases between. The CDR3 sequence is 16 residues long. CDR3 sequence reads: CASSFGGTSGANVLTF. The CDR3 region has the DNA TGTGCCAGCAGCTTTGGGGGGACCTCTGGGGCCAACGTCCTGACTTTC.

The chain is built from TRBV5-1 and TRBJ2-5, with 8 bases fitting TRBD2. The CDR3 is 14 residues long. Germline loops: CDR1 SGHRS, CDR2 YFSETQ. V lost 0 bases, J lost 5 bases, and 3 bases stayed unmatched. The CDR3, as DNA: TGCGCCAGCAGCTTGGATGCGGGGGGTGAGACCCAGTACTTC. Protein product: CASSLDAGGETQYF.

The CDR3 bases are TGTGCCAGCTCACCACAGCGGGGGGATCCCGTGGGTGGGTCCTACAATGAGCAGTTCTTC. The encoded protein is CASSPQRGDPVGGSYNEQFF. V is TRBV18 and J is TRBJ2-1, with 9 bases fitting TRBD2. The CDR3 covers 20 residues. V trimming: 1 base; J trimming: 1 base; junction bases outside the gene matches: 14. CDR1 is KGHSH, CDR2 LQKENI, per germline.

CDR3 protein: CASSLYAGVTDTQYF. The CDR3 nucleotides read TGTGCCAGCAGTTTATATGCGGGAGTCACAGATACGCAGTATTTT. The chain links TRBV27 to TRBJ2-3; 7 bases are a match to TRBD2. V lost 1 base and J lost 2; bases outside the gene matches: 3. The length of the CDR3 is 15 residues. Per germline, CDR1 MNHEY and CDR2 SMNVEV (reference sequence).

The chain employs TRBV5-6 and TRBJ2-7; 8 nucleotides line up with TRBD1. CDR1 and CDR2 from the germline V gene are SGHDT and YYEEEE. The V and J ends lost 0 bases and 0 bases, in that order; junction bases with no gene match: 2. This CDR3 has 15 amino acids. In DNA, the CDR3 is TGTGCCAGCAGCTTGGAGGACAGGGCCTCCTACGAGCAGTACTTC. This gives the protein CASSLEDRASYEQYF.